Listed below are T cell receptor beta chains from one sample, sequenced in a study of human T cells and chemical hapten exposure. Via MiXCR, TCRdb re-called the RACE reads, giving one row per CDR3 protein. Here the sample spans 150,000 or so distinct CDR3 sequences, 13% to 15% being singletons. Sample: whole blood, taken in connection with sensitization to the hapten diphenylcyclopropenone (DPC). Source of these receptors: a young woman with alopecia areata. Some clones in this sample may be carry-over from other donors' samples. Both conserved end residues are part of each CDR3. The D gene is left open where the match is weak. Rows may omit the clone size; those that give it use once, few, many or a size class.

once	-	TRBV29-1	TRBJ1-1	TGCAGCGTGGGACGGAGGAACACTGAAGCTTTCTTT	CSVGRRNTEAFF
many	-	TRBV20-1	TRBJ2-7	TGCAGTGCTAGCCCCTCCTACGAGCAGTACTTC	CSASPSYEQYF
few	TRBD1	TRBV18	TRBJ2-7	TGTGCCAGCTCACCAACGAAACAGGGGAGTACCTACGAGCAGTACTTC	CASSPTKQGSTYEQYF
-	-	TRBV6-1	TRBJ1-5	TGTGCCAGCAGCGAAGGGTCGCGCCAGCCCCAGCATTTT	CASSEGSRQPQHF
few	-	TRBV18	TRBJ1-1	TGTGCCAGCTCACCCCCGTCGGTGCGGATGAACACTGAAGCTTTCTTT	CASSPPSVRMNTEAFF
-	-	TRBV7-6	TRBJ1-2	TGTGCCAGCAGCTTAGGGCCCCCCGGAGTAGCTAACTATGGCTACACCTTC	CASSLGPPGVANYGYTF
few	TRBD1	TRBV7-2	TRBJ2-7	TGTGCCAGCAGCTTAGCCGGGACAGCCCAGTACGAGCAGTACTTC	CASSLAGTAQYEQYF
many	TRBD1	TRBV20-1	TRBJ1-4	TGCAGTGCTAGCCCCCCCCCGACAGGGAATGAAAAACTGTTTTTT	CSASPPPTGNEKLFF
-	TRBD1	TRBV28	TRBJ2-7	TGTGCCAGCGAGGGACAGGCCTACGAGCAGTACTTC	CASEGQAYEQYF
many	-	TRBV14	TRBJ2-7	TGTGCCAGCACCCCGAGGGCGGGGGCGTACTTC	CASTPRAGAYF
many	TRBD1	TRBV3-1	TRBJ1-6	TGTGCCAGCAGCCAAGCCCCACAGGGGCACGGGGCAGGTTCACCCCTCCACTTT	CASSQAPQGHGAGSPLHF
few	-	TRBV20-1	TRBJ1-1	TGCAGTGCTGAGGACAGCCGGGTGCGGACTGAAGCTTTCTTT	CSAEDSRVRTEAFF
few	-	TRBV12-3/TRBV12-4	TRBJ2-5	TGTGCCACCTCTTCCACGAACCAAGAGACCCAGTACTTC	CATSSTNQETQYF
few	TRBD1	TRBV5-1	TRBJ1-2	TGCGCCAGCAGCCAGACAGGGGCGCAACCCTATGGCTACACCTTC	CASSQTGAQPYGYTF
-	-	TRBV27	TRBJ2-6	TGTGCCAGCAGTTCCGCAACACAGGGCTCTGGGGCCAACGTCCTGACTTTC	CASSSATQGSGANVLTF
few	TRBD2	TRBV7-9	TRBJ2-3	TGTGCCAGCAGCCCTCGCCTAGCGGGAGTCTATGCAGATACGCAGTATTTT	CASSPRLAGVYADTQYF
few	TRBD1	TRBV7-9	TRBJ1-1	TGTGCCAGCAGCCGCACAGGGGGCGGAAAAGCTTTCTTT	CASSRTGGGKAFF
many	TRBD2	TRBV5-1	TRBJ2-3	TGCGCCAGCAGCTTCTTACTAGCGGGGGTCACAGATACGCAGTATTTT	CASSFLLAGVTDTQYF
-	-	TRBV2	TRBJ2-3	TGTGCCAGCAGTGCGGAGGGATGGGGGACAGATACGCAGTATTTT	CASSAEGWGTDTQYF
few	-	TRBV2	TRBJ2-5	TGTGCCAGCAGGGCGGACGGGGAGACCCAGTACTTC	CASRADGETQYF
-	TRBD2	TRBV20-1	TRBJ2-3	TGCAGTGCCCAGGCGGCTAGCGGTCGCACAGATACGCAGTATTTT	CSAQAASGRTDTQYF
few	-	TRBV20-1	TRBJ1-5	TGCAGTGCTAGAGATGGTCATTGGGCAGGGGCGAATCAGCCCCAGCATTTT	CSARDGHWAGANQPQHF
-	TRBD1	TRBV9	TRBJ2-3	TGTGCCAGCAGCGTTGTCGGACAGGGGGTCGCAGATACGCAGTATTTT	CASSVVGQGVADTQYF
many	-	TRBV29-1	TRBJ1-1	TGCAGCCACCTAGGGGGGACTGAAGCTTTCTTT	CSHLGGTEAFF
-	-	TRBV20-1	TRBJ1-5	TGCAGTGCTAGCGGGGCGATCAATCAGCCCCAGCATTTT	CSASGAINQPQHF
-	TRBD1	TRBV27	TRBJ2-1	TGTGCCAGCACCCTGACAGGGTCCTACAATGAGCAGTTCTTC	CASTLTGSYNEQFF
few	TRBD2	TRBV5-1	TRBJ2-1	TGCGCCAGCAGCAAATGGACTAGCGGGAGAGGTCTCTCCTACAATGAGCAGTTCTTC	CASSKWTSGRGLSYNEQFF
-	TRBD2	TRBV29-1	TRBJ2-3	TGCAGCGTTTGGCGGGAGGAAACAGATACGCAGTATTTT	CSVWREETDTQYF
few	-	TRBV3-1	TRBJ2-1	TGTGCCAGCAGCCAAGTTTGGGGCCCTAACAATGAGCAGTTCTTC	CASSQVWGPNNEQFF
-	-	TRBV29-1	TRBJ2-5	TGCAGCGTTGATCGGGGGCCCCAAGAGACCCAGTACTTC	CSVDRGPQETQYF
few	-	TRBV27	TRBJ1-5	TGTGCCAGCAGTTTCGGGGGATCAGGGGCTCAGCCCCAGCATTTT	CASSFGGSGAQPQHF
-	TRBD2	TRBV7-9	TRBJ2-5	TGTGCCAGCAGCCATCCGGCCAGGACTAGCGTCGAGACCCAGTACTTC	CASSHPARTSVETQYF
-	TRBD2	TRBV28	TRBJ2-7	TGTGCCAGCAGTTTACCCTCCTCCGACATGGGGGGGTACGAGCAGTACTTC	CASSLPSSDMGGYEQYF
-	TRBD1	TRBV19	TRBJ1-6	TGTGCCAGTACTCAGGACAGGGGAGGCAATTCACCCCTCCACTTT	CASTQDRGGNSPLHF
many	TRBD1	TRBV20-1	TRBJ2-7	TGCAGTGCTAGGCAGGGGGCGAACGAGCAGTACTTC	CSARQGANEQYF
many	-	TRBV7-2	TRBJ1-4	TGTGCCAGCAGCTTAAGGAGTAGTGAAAAACTGTTTTTT	CASSLRSSEKLFF
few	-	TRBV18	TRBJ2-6	TGTGCCAGCTCACCAAACCCAGGGCCTGGGGCCAACGTCCTGACTTTC	CASSPNPGPGANVLTF
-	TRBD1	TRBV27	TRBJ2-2	TGTGCCAGCAGTTCCACAGGGGACGCCGGGGAGCTGTTTTTT	CASSSTGDAGELFF
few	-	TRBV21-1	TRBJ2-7	TGTGCCAGCGCGTCCCAGGGGGGGCGGCCCTACGAGCAGTACTTC	CASASQGGRPYEQYF
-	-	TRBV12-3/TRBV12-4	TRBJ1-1	TGTGCCAGCAGTTTAAGACTTGACACTGAAGCTTTCTTT	CASSLRLDTEAFF
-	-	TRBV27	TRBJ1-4	TGTGCCAGCAGGCCCATGGGGGATGAAAAACTGTTTTTT	CASRPMGDEKLFF
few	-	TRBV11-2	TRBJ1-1	TGTGCCAGCAGCATCAGGGGGAACACTGAAGCTTTCTTT	CASSIRGNTEAFF
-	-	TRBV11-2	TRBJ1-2	TGTGCCAGCAGCCCAGGGACTTTTTATGGCTACACCTTC	CASSPGTFYGYTF
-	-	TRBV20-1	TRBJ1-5	TGCAGTGTTCGGCCGGGGGCGATGCCTGGGGGCAATCAGCCCCAGCATTTT	CSVRPGAMPGGNQPQHF
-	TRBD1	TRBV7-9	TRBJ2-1	TGTGCCAGCAGGCCGACAGGGGCACCCTACAATGAGCAGTTCTTC	CASRPTGAPYNEQFF
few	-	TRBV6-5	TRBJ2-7	TGTGCCAGCAGTTACCAGGGACGGCTAAGCTTC	CASSYQGRLSF
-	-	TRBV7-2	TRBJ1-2	TGTGCCAGCAGCTCTACATGGGATCCTAACTATGGCTACACCTTC	CASSSTWDPNYGYTF
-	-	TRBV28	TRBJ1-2	TGTGCCAGCAGTTTATTGCGGTCCAGGGAGATTCCGGGGGGCTACACCTTC	CASSLLRSREIPGGYTF
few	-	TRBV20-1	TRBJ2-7	TGCAGTGCTAGAGAACCGGGGGTCCACGAGCAGTACTTC	CSAREPGVHEQYF
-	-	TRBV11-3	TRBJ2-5	TGTGCCAGCAGCTTAAACCAGGGAGAGACCCAGTACTTC	CASSLNQGETQYF
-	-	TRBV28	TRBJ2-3	TGTGCCAGCAGTTACCCCCTTTTGCAGGGCCCCAGCACAGATACGCAGTATTTT	CASSYPLLQGPSTDTQYF
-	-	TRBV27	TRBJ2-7	TGTGCCACCAAGCTCGTGGGTGCCGGGATAGGCGAATACGAGCAGTACTTC	CATKLVGAGIGEYEQYF
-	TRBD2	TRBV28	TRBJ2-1	TGTGCCAGCAGTTTATTGTCTAGCGGTGACAATGAGCAGTTCTTC	CASSLLSSGDNEQFF
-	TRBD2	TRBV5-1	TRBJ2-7	TGCGCCAGCAGTTATTCCGGGACTAGTGCTTACGAGCAGTACTTC	CASSYSGTSAYEQYF
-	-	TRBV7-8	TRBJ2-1	TGTGCCAGCAGCTTAGGCGAGCTGTACAATGAGCAGTTCTTC	CASSLGELYNEQFF